One sample yielded the 12 T cell receptor beta chains listed below, sequenced in a study of T cells after yellow fever vaccination. A single record per CDR3 protein comes from TCRdb applying MiXCR to the 5' RACE reads. The sample contains more than 55,000 distinct CDR3 sequences, 7.4% of which appear only once. This sample comprised CD8+ T cells sorted from PBMCs, obtained 15 days after the yellow fever booster vaccination. These TCRs come from a man in his thirties or forties who received the YFV17D yellow fever vaccine.

There are a few counts of this clonotype. The rearrangement joins TRBV6-2 or TRBV6-3 to TRBJ2-1, with 9 bases identical to TRBD2. The CDR3 length is 16 residues. The V gene's germline CDR1 is MNHEY and CDR2 SVGEGT. The V and J ends lost 5 bases and 7 bases, in that order; junction bases with no gene match: 12. Here the CDR3 reads CASSVSLAGWRNEQFF. The CDR3 coding sequence is TGTGCCAGCAGTGTATCTCTAGCGGGATGGAGGAATGAGCAGTTCTTC.

This sequence joins TRBV2 and TRBJ2-1; D remains unclear. The V end lost 4 bases, the J end lost 6 bases, and 7 bases lay between the germline ends. The V gene's germline CDR1 is SNHLY and CDR2 FYNNEI. The CDR3 length is 12 residues. The CDR3 reads CASSGGTNEQFF. CDR3 DNA sequence: TGTGCCAGCAGTGGGGGTACCAATGAGCAGTTCTTC.

This clonotype came up many times. The chain uses TRBV4-1 and TRBJ2-1, with D possibly being TRBD2 (5 bases). In germline, CDR1 is MGHRA, CDR2 YSYEKL. Trimming cost V 4 bases and J 0 bases, with 13 bases left between them. The CDR3 spans 16 residues. In nucleotides, the CDR3 is TGCGCCAGCAGCCCCGGAGGCAGTCACTCCTACAATGAGCAGTTCTTC. Its protein product is CASSPGGSHSYNEQFF.

This clonotype appeared many times. The rearrangement joins TRBV12-3 or TRBV12-4 to TRBJ1-1; 7 bases are shared with TRBD1. The CDR3 is 16 residues long. The junction had 10 bases not matched to a gene; V was cut back by 0 bases and J by 6 bases. The CDR3 DNA reads TGTGCCAGCAGTTTAGCCCCAAACAGGGGAGTATCTGAAGCTTTCTTT. Translated, it gives CASSLAPNRGVSEAFF.

This clonotype was recorded at least ten times. The V call is TRBV7-2, the J call TRBJ2-3; the match to TRBD2 covers 9 bases. Trimming took 5 bases from V and 1 from J; bases not matched to a gene: 4. The CDR3 spans 15 residues. Germline CDR1 reads SGHTA; CDR2 reads FQGNSA. The CDR3 DNA reads TGTGCCAGCAGCCCATGGACTAGCGGCACAGATACGCAGTATTTT. Amino acids: CASSPWTSGTDTQYF.

This clonotype was observed many times. The rearrangement joins TRBV20-1 to TRBJ2-1; D may correspond to TRBD1 or TRBD2 (5 bases each). Trimming cost V 5 bases and J 8 bases, with 7 bases left between them. Germline assignment: CDR1 DFQATT and CDR2 SNEGSKA (reference sequence). The CDR3 has 10 residues. CDR3 sequence: CSARGYEQFF. The CDR3 bases are TGCAGTGCTCGGGGCTATGAGCAGTTCTTC.

This clonotype was counted ten times or more. The chain carries TRBV7-2 and TRBJ2-3; 11 bases agree with TRBD2. The CDR3 runs 15 residues. Germline V gives CDR1 SGHTA, CDR2 FQGNSA. J lost 4 bases, V lost 5 bases, and 5 bases had no gene match. The CDR3 is CASSTLAGGADTQYF. DNA for the CDR3: TGTGCCAGCAGCACCTTAGCGGGAGGGGCAGATACGCAGTATTTT.

In its sample, this clonotype was seen many times. This chain connects TRBV4-1 to TRBJ2-5, with 9 bases identical to TRBD2. Trimming cost V 0 bases and J 5 bases; bases outside gene matches: 13. This CDR3 contains 18 residues. Germline-derived CDR1 and CDR2 are MGHRA and YSYEKL. The CDR3 loop is CASSQESPLGGRGETQYF. In DNA, the CDR3 is TGCGCCAGCAGCCAAGAGTCCCCCTTAGGCGGGAGGGGGGAGACCCAGTACTTC.

This clonotype appeared many times. As DNA, the CDR3 is TGCGCCAGCAGCCAAGGGACAGCTATGAACACTGAAGCTTTCTTT. Amino acids: CASSQGTAMNTEAFF. The gene calls are TRBV5-1 and TRBJ1-1, with 7 bases that match TRBD1. V shed 4 bases and J 0 bases; nucleotides not matched to a gene: 6. CDR1 and CDR2 from the germline V gene are SGHRS and YFSETQ. The CDR3 contains 15 residues.

In its sample, this clonotype was seen many times. This sequence joins TRBV12-3 or TRBV12-4 and TRBJ2-3, with D unresolved. V shed 11 bases and J shed 5 bases, with 11 bases lying between them. There are 11 residues in the CDR3. This CDR3 reads CAAYPGDTQYF. CDR3 coding DNA: TGTGCCGCTTACCCAGGAGATACGCAGTATTTT.

This clonotype showed up many times. The chain joins TRBV3-1 to TRBJ2-3; 7 nucleotides match TRBD2. The J segment lost 4 bases and the V segment lost 4 bases, leaving 11 bases of the junction unmatched. From germline, CDR1 is LGHDT and CDR2 YNNKEL (reference sequence). The CDR3 totals 16 residues. CDR3 DNA: TGTGCCAGCAGCCCTAGGGAGGGAGCTCAGGCAGATACGCAGTATTTT. It yields the protein CASSPREGAQADTQYF.

This clonotype was found many times. This sequence joins TRBV12-3 or TRBV12-4 and TRBJ2-3; 11 bases fit TRBD2. This CDR3 is 16 amino acids long. The ends lost 4 bases at V and 1 base at J; junction bases unmatched: 4. The CDR3 coding sequence is TGTGCCAGCAGTTCTGTAGCGGGAGGGGGCACAGATACGCAGTATTTT. Amino acids: CASSSVAGGGTDTQYF.